These 25 T cell receptor beta chains originate from one sample sequenced in a study of CD8+ T cells in alopecia areata. RNA, once extracted, was reverse transcribed into cDNA for use as the sequencing template. Produced via immunoSEQ multiplex PCR; TCRdb's table is partial and in-frame only. The sample carries 100,000 to 150,000 clones, roughly 50% recorded once. The sequenced sample consisted of NKG2D-low CD8+ T cells sorted from blood. These receptors were collected from a human donor with alopecia areata.

Note on this clone: Other DNA sequences in this sample translate to the same CDR3. This chain joins TRBV5-1 and TRBJ2-7; TRBD1 matches at 9 bases. V shed 5 bases and J 4 bases; nucleotides not matched to a gene: 1. From germline, CDR1 is SGHRS and CDR2 YFSETQ. This CDR3 comprises 12 residues. CDR3 amino acids: CASRGQGYEQYF. In DNA, the CDR3 is TGCGCCAGCAGGGGACAGGGTTACGAGCAGTACTTC.

This clone was seen just once. This chain connects TRBV5-6 to TRBJ1-2, with D perhaps TRBD1 (6 bases). V dropped 2 bases and J dropped 4 bases, with 12 bases sitting between them. The length of the CDR3 is 14 residues. Germline lookup yields CDR1 SGHDT and CDR2 YYEEEE. The CDR3 DNA sequence: TGTGCCAGCAGCTTCGGAGGGGGGAGCTATGGCTACACCTTC. Protein product: CASSFGGGSYGYTF.

The chain carries TRBV30 and TRBJ2-3, with a tentative D call TRBD2 (5 bases). The germline gives CDR1 GTSNPN, CDR2 SVGIG (reference sequence). CDR3 length equals 13 residues. V lost 0 bases to trimming and J lost 3 bases, with 7 bases between them. The CDR3 sequence is CAWSVGETDTQYF. CDR3 nucleotides: TGTGCCTGGAGTGTGGGAGAAACAGATACGCAGTATTTT.

This clone was counted a few times. The J gene is TRBJ1-2, the V gene TRBV29-1; D is unclear. Germline V gives CDR1 SQVTM, CDR2 ANQGSEA. V dropped 7 bases and J dropped 7 bases, with 13 bases sitting between them. This CDR3 has 11 residues. CDR3 DNA: TGCAGCGAGGAGGACGTCCCTGGCTACACCTTC. Its translation is CSEEDVPGYTF.

The rearrangement uses TRBV27 and TRBJ2-3; D is uncertain. V lost 7 bases, J lost 3 bases, and 5 bases lay in between. The CDR3 sequence is 11 residues long. The germline gives CDR1 MNHEY, CDR2 SMNVEV (reference sequence). CDR3 coding DNA: TGTGCCAGCAAGGGTACAGATACGCAGTATTTT. The encoded protein is CASKGTDTQYF.

This clone was seen at least ten times. CDR3 DNA: TGTGCCAGCAGTTTAGAGGACCGCACTGAAGCTTTCTTT. As protein: CASSLEDRTEAFF. V usage is TRBV6-6 and J usage is TRBJ1-1, with D unclear. This CDR3 contains 13 residues. The V and J ends lost 4 bases and 4 bases respectively, with 10 bases between them. The germline CDR1 and CDR2 sequences are MNHNY and SVGAGI (reference sequence).

The chain has TRBV30 and TRBJ2-1; a weak D match, TRBD1 (6 bases). The ends were cut back, 4 bases at V and 0 bases at J, with 16 bases in the middle. This CDR3 is 16 amino acids long. CDR1 is GTSNPN, CDR2 SVGIG, per germline (reference sequence). CDR3 nucleotides: TGTGCCTGGATCGCAACCACAGGGTACTCCTACAATGAGCAGTTCTTC. It specifies CAWIATTGYSYNEQFF.

The chain uses TRBV6-5 and TRBJ2-1; TRBD1 or TRBD2 may be the D gene (7 bases each). The germline V gene encodes CDR1 MNHEY and CDR2 SVGAGI. The CDR3 is 13 amino acids. Trimming cost V 6 bases and J 7 bases, with 13 bases left between them. The chain's CDR3 is CASSQGGSNEQFF. The DNA for the CDR3 is TGTGCCAGCAGCCAGGGGGGGAGTAATGAGCAGTTCTTC.

This chain joins TRBV30 and TRBJ1-6; a possible D gene is TRBD1 (6 bases). The V gene lost 1 base and the J gene lost 8 bases, with 12 bases spanning the gap. This CDR3 contains 14 residues. Germline CDR1 is GTSNPN and CDR2 is SVGIG (reference sequence). The CDR3 reads CAWSGVRGHSPLHF. Written as DNA, the CDR3 is TGTGCCTGGAGTGGGGTCAGGGGACATTCACCCCTCCACTTT.

This clone was detected only a few times. The chain links TRBV4-1 to TRBJ2-1, with D perhaps TRBD1 (5 bases). V was clipped by 9 bases and J by 12 bases, with 15 bases between them. The CDR3 has 11 amino acids. Germline V gene sequence: CDR1 MGHRA, CDR2 YSYEKL. CDR3 region: CASGSPQGQFF. The CDR3 bases are TGCGCCAGTGGGTCCCCTCAGGGGCAGTTCTTC.

Turning to this clone: At one boundary the junction diverges from the germline segment, which might be a read error. The V gene is TRBV23-1, the J gene TRBJ1-2; D is undetermined. TRBV23-1 is reported as an ORF; its role is uncertain. The CDR3 runs to 10 residues. The CDR3 sequence is CASSPRLSAF. In nucleotides, the CDR3 is TGCGCCAGCAGTCCTCGACTAAGCGCCTTC.

J is TRBJ2-3 and V is TRBV7-2, with D hard to call. The CDR3 has 13 residues. In germline, CDR1 is SGHTA, CDR2 FQGNSA. Trimming shortened V by 1 base and J by 4 bases, and 6 bases separated the two germline ends. In nucleotides, the CDR3 is TGTGCCAGCAGCTTAGGCTCCCCAGATACGCAGTATTTT. This sequence encodes CASSLGSPDTQYF.

This chain links TRBV11-2 with TRBJ1-1; 9 bases are a match to TRBD1. V gave up 3 bases and J gave up 6 bases; unmatched junction bases: 8. The CDR3 covers 15 residues. The germline V gene encodes CDR1 SGHAT and CDR2 FQNNGV. CDR3 nucleotide sequence: TGTGCCAGCAGCTTCCCCGGGACAGGGAAACCTGAAGCTTTCTTT. Protein product: CASSFPGTGKPEAFF.

The chain is built from TRBV30 and TRBJ2-2; D is undetermined. Trimming cost V 0 bases and J 7 bases, with 12 bases left between them. This CDR3 comprises 14 residues. Germline-derived CDR1 and CDR2 are GTSNPN and SVGIG (reference sequence). The CDR3 region has the DNA TGTGCCTGGAGTGTTACGGATCTGGGCGGGGAGCTGTTTTTT. It translates to CAWSVTDLGGELFF.

V gene TRBV29-1 combines with J gene TRBJ2-3; 8 nucleotides match TRBD2. V was pared by 7 bases and J by 3 bases, with 12 bases of the junction left unmatched. The CDR3 loop spans 15 amino acids. Germline V lookup: CDR1 SQVTM, CDR2 ANQGSEA. The DNA for the CDR3 is TGCAGCGCTGACGAACCAAGCGGGAGTACAGATACGCAGTATTTT. It codes for CSADEPSGSTDTQYF.

For this clone: At the DNA level, this CDR3 is encoded by other sequences in the same sample as well. J is TRBJ1-1 and V is TRBV27; no firm D call. The germline gives CDR1 MNHEY, CDR2 SMNVEV (reference sequence). Trimming stripped 6 bases from V and 5 bases from J, with 10 bases between. The CDR3 has 12 residues. The CDR3 bases are TGTGCCAGCAGCTCAGGCGTGACTGAAGCTTTCTTT. Translation: CASSSGVTEAFF.

The chain has TRBV11-2 and TRBJ2-1; D possibly uses TRBD1 or TRBD2 (5 bases each). CDR1 and CDR2 from the germline V gene are SGHAT and FQNNGV. Trimming cost V 5 bases and J 2 bases, with 22 bases left between them. The CDR3 has 18 amino acids. As DNA, the CDR3 is TGTGCCAGCAGCCATCACACCACCGGGACCCAAGCCTACAATGAGCAGTTCTTC. It codes for CASSHHTTGTQAYNEQFF.

This clone was detected a few times. The rearrangement uses TRBV25-1 and TRBJ1-2; D might be TRBD1 (6 bases). CDR1 and CDR2 (germline): MGHDK, SYGVNS. The CDR3 covers 12 residues. V lost 6 bases, J lost 6 bases, and 11 bases lay in between. CDR3 amino acids: CASSGGRNGYTF. DNA for the CDR3: TGTGCCAGCAGCGGGGGCAGGAATGGCTACACCTTC.

The gene calls are TRBV27 and TRBJ2-7, with D possibly being TRBD1 (6 bases). Per germline, CDR1 MNHEY and CDR2 SMNVEV (reference sequence). CDR3 length: 14 residues. Trimming removed 5 bases from V and 0 bases from J, with 11 bases in between. CDR3 in amino acids: CASSPRDTSYEQYF. CDR3 DNA sequence: TGTGCCAGCAGTCCCAGGGACACCTCCTACGAGCAGTACTTC.

This clone was counted between two and nine times. This rearrangement joins TRBV7-9 to TRBJ2-7; possible D gene TRBD2, 5 bases. With 5 bases removed from V and 4 bases from J, the gap between germline ends came to 15 bases. CDR3 length: 14 amino acids. Germline CDR1 and CDR2: SEHNR and FQNEAQ (reference sequence). The CDR3 sequence is CASSRLDGGYEQYF. The DNA of the CDR3 is TGTGCCAGCAGCAGGTTGGATGGAGGATACGAGCAGTACTTC.

The genes are TRBV19 and TRBJ2-2, with TRBD2 identical over 8 bases. The CDR3 sequence is 15 residues long. CDR1 is LNHDA, CDR2 SQIVND, per germline (reference sequence). J lost 2 bases, V lost 10 bases, and 9 bases had no gene match. CDR3 sequence (DNA): TGTGCCACCTCCCCCGGGGGGGGAAACACCGGGGAGCTGTTTTTT. Translation gives CATSPGGGNTGELFF.

The rearrangement joins TRBV16 to TRBJ2-1, with 8 bases that match TRBD2. The CDR3 covers 13 residues. The germline V gene has CDR1 KGHSY and CDR2 FQNENV. The V gene end was trimmed by 3 bases and the J gene end by 10 bases; junction bases not matched to a gene: 5. The CDR3 DNA reads TGTGCCAGCAGCCAGGGTAGCGGGACCGAGCAGTTCTTC. Protein product: CASSQGSGTEQFF.

V is TRBV9 and J is TRBJ2-1, with 7 bases identical to TRBD1. Trimming cost V 3 bases and J 5 bases; bases outside gene matches: 8. CDR1 SGDLS and CDR2 YYNGEE come from the germline V gene. This CDR3 spans 15 amino acids. This CDR3 is CASSEGTVPDNEQFF. In nucleotides, the CDR3 is TGTGCCAGCAGCGAAGGGACAGTCCCCGACAATGAGCAGTTCTTC.

V and J are TRBV29-1 and TRBJ2-3; D is possibly TRBD2 (5 bases). V was trimmed by 1 base and J by 3 bases, leaving 14 bases between them. The CDR3 runs 15 residues. Per germline, CDR1 SQVTM and CDR2 ANQGSEA. The chain's CDR3 is CSVEGRRIDTDTQYF. The CDR3 coding sequence is TGCAGCGTTGAAGGGAGGAGAATCGATACAGATACGCAGTATTTT.

This chain connects TRBV7-8 to TRBJ2-1; 8 bases are a match to TRBD1. The CDR3 totals 18 residues. Trimming removed 6 bases from V and 2 bases from J; junction bases left unmatched: 15. Germline V lookup: CDR1 SGHVS, CDR2 FQNEAQ. CDR3 protein: CASSYNMEGQGTYNEQFF. CDR3 coding DNA: TGTGCCAGCAGTTACAATATGGAAGGACAGGGAACCTACAATGAGCAGTTCTTC. Based on the CDR3 plus reference TRBV7-8 and TRBJ2-1, the full variable domain is GAGVSQSPRYKVAKRGQDVALRCDPISGHVSLFWYQQALGQGPEFLTYFQNEAQLDKSGLPSDRFFAERPEGSVSTLKIQRTQQEDSAVYLCASSYNMEGQGTYNEQFFGPGTRLTVL.